The present T cell receptor (beta chain) was sequenced within a study of cytomegalovirus exposure and HLA in healthy donors. Broader study findings: Despite most TCR sequences being rare, some public TCRs occurred in many donors.

The PCR contained 60 Vbeta and 13 Jbeta primers. The method was immunoSEQ multiplex PCR; TCRdb's version includes in-frame clones alone and lacks a portion of them. Among about 81,000 clones listed, 90% were seen once. Looked up from germline, CDR1 is SGHTA and CDR2 is FQGNSA. The CDR3 sequence is 13 residues long. Trimming removed 7 bases from V and 2 bases from J, with 11 bases in between. A word on this clone: The antigen is unknown.

The V and J genes are TRBV7-2 and TRBJ1-1; D remains ambiguous. The sequenced material came from PBMCs. This receptor was identified in a young man in good health and CMV-seronegative. CDR3 protein: CASTTGVNTEAFF. In nucleotides, the CDR3 is TGTGCCAGCACCACCGGGGTCAACACTGAAGCTTTCTTT.